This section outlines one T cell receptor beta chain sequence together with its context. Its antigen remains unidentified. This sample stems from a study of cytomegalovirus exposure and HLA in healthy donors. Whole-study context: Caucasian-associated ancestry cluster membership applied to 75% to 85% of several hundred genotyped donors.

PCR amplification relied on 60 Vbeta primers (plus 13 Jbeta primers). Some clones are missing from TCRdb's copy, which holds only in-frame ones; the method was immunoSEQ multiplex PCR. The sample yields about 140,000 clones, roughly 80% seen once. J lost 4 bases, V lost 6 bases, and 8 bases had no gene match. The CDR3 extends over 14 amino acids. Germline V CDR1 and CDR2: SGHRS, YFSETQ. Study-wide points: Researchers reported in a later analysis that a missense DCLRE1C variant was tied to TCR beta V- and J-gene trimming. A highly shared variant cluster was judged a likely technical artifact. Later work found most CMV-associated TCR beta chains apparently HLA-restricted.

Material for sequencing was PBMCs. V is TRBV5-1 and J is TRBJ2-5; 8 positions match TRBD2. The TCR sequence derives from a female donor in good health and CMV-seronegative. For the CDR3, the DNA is TGCGCCAGCACCCCATCCGGGAGGGCAGAGACCCAGTACTTC. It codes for CASTPSGRAETQYF.